Following are 28 T cell receptor beta chains from one sample sequenced in a study of blood T cell repertoires in COVID-19. Method: immunoSEQ multiplex PCR; TCRdb's copy keeps in-frame clones and lacks some. The sample lists approximately 170,000 clones; approximately 84% were seen once. Sequencing input: PBMCs or T cells enriched from blood (not recorded which). The receptors shown here come from a woman aged 25 to 39 who had recovered from COVID-19.

The CDR3 sequence: CASSISRSNEQFF. The CDR3 DNA sequence: TGTGCCAGTAGTATTTCTAGAAGTAATGAGCAGTTCTTC. V and J are TRBV19 and TRBJ2-1; D gene uncertain. The V end was cut by 3 bases, the J end by 7 bases, with 10 bases between. The CDR3 spans 13 residues. Germline V lookup: CDR1 LNHDA, CDR2 SQIVND (reference sequence). The full variable domain, completed using reference TRBV19 and TRBJ2-1, is DGGITQSPKYLFRKEGQNVTLSCEQNLNHDAMYWYRQDPGQGLRLIYYSQIVNDFQKGDIAEGYSVSREKKESFPLTVTSAQKNPTAFYLCASSISRSNEQFFGPGTRLTVL.

The chain has TRBV13 and TRBJ2-5; TRBD2 agrees at 15 bases. V shed 5 bases and J 5 bases; nucleotides not matched to a gene: 9. The length of the CDR3 is 17 residues. CDR1 is PRHDT and CDR2 is FYEKMQ in the germline V gene (reference sequence). Here the CDR3 reads CASSRSGLAGGAETQYF. In DNA form, the CDR3 reads TGTGCCAGCAGCCGATCCGGACTAGCGGGGGGGGCGGAGACCCAGTACTTC.

The chain carries TRBV27 and TRBJ2-7; 10 bases line up with TRBD1. Per germline, CDR1 MNHEY and CDR2 SMNVEV (reference sequence). After removal of 3 bases from V and 3 bases from J, the junction contained 5 bases not matched to a gene. The CDR3 totals 15 residues. The CDR3 sequence: CASSFTGTGDYEQYV. Written as DNA, the CDR3 is TGTGCCAGCAGTTTTACCGGGACAGGGGACTACGAGCAGTACGTC.

The chain is built from TRBV5-4 and TRBJ2-7, with TRBD1 as a possible D gene (5 bases). Germline assignment: CDR1 SGHNT and CDR2 YYREEE (reference sequence). Trimming cost V 0 bases and J 7 bases, with 14 bases left between them. The CDR3 loop spans 14 amino acids. CDR3 amino acids: CASSLGFIGEEQYF. For the CDR3, the DNA is TGTGCCAGCAGCTTGGGGTTCATAGGGGAAGAGCAGTACTTC.

CDR3 sequence: CASSRLKVGEETQYF. CDR3 nucleotides: TGCGCCAGCAGCCGGTTAAAAGTTGGAGAGGAGACCCAGTACTTC. This sequence joins TRBV4-1 and TRBJ2-5; D is unclear. Germline V CDR1 and CDR2: MGHRA, YSYEKL. The CDR3 sequence is 15 residues long. V was pared by 4 bases and J by 5 bases, with 17 bases between.

The V and J genes are TRBV24-1 and TRBJ2-5; perhaps TRBD1 as D (5 bases). V lost 0 bases and J 0 bases, leaving 7 bases between the germline ends. CDR3 size: 15 residues. CDR1 and CDR2 from the germline V gene are KGHDR and SFDVKD. The CDR3 loop reads CATSDLGRDQETQYF. The CDR3 DNA follows: TGTGCCACCAGTGATTTGGGCAGGGACCAAGAGACCCAGTACTTC.

The genes are TRBV5-6 and TRBJ2-1; 7 bases fit TRBD2. V shed 0 bases, J shed 5 bases, and the junction held 5 bases outside the gene matches. CDR3 length equals 15 residues. CDR1 is SGHDT, CDR2 YYEEEE, per germline. For the CDR3, the DNA is TGTGCCAGCAGCTTGGACGGGGGGTTCGACAATGAGCAGTTCTTC. Protein: CASSLDGGFDNEQFF.

V is TRBV2 and J is TRBJ2-7; D might be TRBD1 (6 bases). CDR3 length: 14 amino acids. V gave up 4 bases and J gave up 2 bases, with 12 bases separating them. CDR1 and CDR2 from the germline V gene are SNHLY and FYNNEI. This CDR3 is CASSVARGPYEQYV. In DNA, the CDR3 is TGTGCCAGCAGTGTTGCCAGGGGACCCTACGAGCAGTACGTC.

The rearrangement joins TRBV20-1 to TRBJ2-6; 9 bases map to TRBD2. Trimming took 3 bases from V and 3 from J; bases not matched to a gene: 9. Germline-derived CDR1 and CDR2 are DFQATT and SNEGSKA (reference sequence). The CDR3 has 17 residues. CDR3 protein: CSASLAGGPRGANVLTF. CDR3 sequence (DNA): TGCAGTGCTAGTCTGGCGGGAGGGCCTCGTGGGGCCAACGTCCTGACTTTC.

V and J are TRBV6-6 and TRBJ2-7; weak D call: TRBD1 (5 bases). Germline assignment: CDR1 MNHNY and CDR2 SVGAGI (reference sequence). The V gene lost 5 bases and the J gene lost 3 bases, with 17 bases spanning the gap. The CDR3 spans 15 residues. For the CDR3, the DNA is TGTGCCAGCAGTGACACTGGTGGGGCCCTCTACGAGCAGTACGTC. Its translation: CASSDTGGALYEQYV.

In this sample, this clone turned up once. The chain combines TRBV10-3 with TRBJ2-3; weak D call: TRBD2 (5 bases). The length of the CDR3 is 11 residues. The germline CDR1 and CDR2 sequences are ENHRY and SYGVKD. Trimming took 7 bases from V and 11 from J, leaving 13 bases between them. The CDR3, as DNA: TGTGCCATCAAGGTGGTGGCGGGGCAGTATTTT. It is translated as CAIKVVAGQYF.

The rearrangement joins TRBV24-1 to TRBJ2-1; TRBD2 matches 7 bases. The CDR3 runs 15 residues. Germline CDR1 KGHDR, CDR2 SFDVKD. Trimming took 3 bases from V and 7 from J; bases not matched to a gene: 8. The CDR3 sequence: CATSDRRPGGNEQFF. CDR3 nucleotide sequence: TGTGCCACCAGTGATAGGAGGCCCGGGGGGAATGAGCAGTTCTTC.

The J gene is TRBJ1-1, the V gene TRBV19, with D possibly matching TRBD1 (5 bases). Germline assignment: CDR1 LNHDA and CDR2 SQIVND (reference sequence). V lost 7 bases, J lost 6 bases, and 21 bases lay in between. This CDR3 region has 15 residues. The CDR3 protein is CASIPGGGPRAEAFF. The CDR3 nucleotides read TGTGCCAGTATCCCTGGGGGAGGTCCTCGGGCTGAAGCTTTCTTT.

Here the CDR3 reads CASSLHTEAFF. In nucleotides, the CDR3 is TGTGCCAGCAGCCTCCACACTGAAGCTTTCTTT. This sequence joins TRBV5-6 and TRBJ1-1; no firm D call. CDR3 length: 11 residues. V lost 4 bases, J lost 3 bases, and 4 bases lay in between. The germline V gene has CDR1 SGHDT and CDR2 YYEEEE.

The chain is built from TRBV6-5 and TRBJ1-5; D remains unclear. V lost 0 bases to trimming and J lost 0 bases, with 6 bases between them. Germline V gene lookup returns CDR1 MNHEY and CDR2 SVGAGI. The CDR3 runs 15 residues. The CDR3: CASSYSRGSNQPQHF. CDR3 nucleotides: TGTGCCAGCAGTTACTCGAGAGGTAGCAATCAGCCCCAGCATTTT.

The genes are TRBV7-2 and TRBJ1-5, with a tentative D call TRBD1 (6 bases). CDR1 is SGHTA, CDR2 FQGNSA, per germline. V shed 3 bases and J shed 5 bases, with 8 bases lying between them. The CDR3 contains 13 residues. CDR3 DNA: TGTGCCAGCAGCTTCGCAGGGGATCAGCCCCAGCATTTT. Translation: CASSFAGDQPQHF.

The chain carries TRBV2 and TRBJ2-1, with TRBD2 matching over 12 bases. J gave up 9 bases and V 2 bases, and 8 bases lay outside the gene matches. The CDR3 extends over 16 amino acids. Germline V gives CDR1 SNHLY, CDR2 FYNNEI. The CDR3 coding sequence is TGTGCCAGCAGTGAATCCCTAGCGGGGGGGTCTAGTGAGCAGTTCTTC. Amino acids: CASSESLAGGSSEQFF.

J is TRBJ2-7 and V is TRBV27; 9 positions agree with TRBD1. The CDR3 has 12 amino acids. Trimming removed 6 bases from V and 5 bases from J; junction bases left unmatched: 2. Germline V gene lookup returns CDR1 MNHEY and CDR2 SMNVEV (reference sequence). CDR3 nucleotides: TGTGCCAGCAGGGACAGGGGCCACGAGCAGTACTTC. Translation gives CASRDRGHEQYF.

V and J are TRBV19 and TRBJ1-2, with TRBD1 identical over 7 bases. The CDR3 consists of 13 residues. CDR1 and CDR2 (germline): LNHDA, SQIVND (reference sequence). Trimming removed 8 bases from V and 4 bases from J; junction bases left unmatched: 7. Here the CDR3 reads CASSPGQPYGYTF. The DNA for the CDR3 is TGTGCCAGTTCCCCGGGACAGCCCTATGGCTACACCTTC.

This sequence joins TRBV2 and TRBJ1-1; no reliable D call. From germline, CDR1 is SNHLY and CDR2 FYNNEI. This CDR3 contains 12 residues. Between the trimmed V and J ends, which lost 4 bases and 5 bases, there was a span of 8 bases. The CDR3 spells CASSVAGTEAFF. DNA of the CDR3: TGTGCCAGCAGTGTCGCGGGGACTGAAGCTTTCTTT. Filled out from reference TRBV2 and TRBJ1-1, the complete variable domain reads EPEVTQTPSHQVTQMGQEVILRCVPISNHLYFYWYRQILGQKVEFLVSFYNNEISEKSEIFDDQFSVERPDGSNFTLKIRSTKLEDSAMYFCASSVAGTEAFFGQGTRLTVV.

The DNA of the CDR3 is TGTGCCAGCAAGCAATGGGGGGACAGCATATTAAGGAACACCGGGGAGCTGTTTTTT. The encoded protein is CASKQWGDSILRNTGELFF. The chain recombines TRBV27 with TRBJ2-2; TRBD1 is a possible D gene (7 bases). Germline CDR1 MNHEY, CDR2 SMNVEV (reference sequence). CDR3 length equals 19 residues. Trimming took off 7 bases at V and 1 base at J, with 25 bases between the two ends.

The genes are TRBV27 and TRBJ1-5; 7 positions agree with TRBD1. Germline V CDR1 and CDR2: MNHEY, SMNVEV (reference sequence). CDR3 length equals 14 residues. Germline trimming cut 8 bases from V and 3 bases from J; bases unmatched to any gene: 7. The DNA of the CDR3 is TGTGCCAGCGCCCGACAGGGCTACAATCAGCCCCAGCATTTT. Translating gives CASARQGYNQPQHF.

The chain combines TRBV19 with TRBJ1-2; TRBD1 aligns across 7 bases. Per the germline V gene, CDR1 is LNHDA and CDR2 is SQIVND (reference sequence). V dropped 10 bases and J dropped 8; count of bases not matched to a gene: 4. CDR3 length: 10 residues. CDR3 nucleotides: TGTGCCACCCGACAGGGAGGCTACACCTTC. Its translation: CATRQGGYTF.

This chain connects TRBV7-2 to TRBJ1-4; D perhaps matches TRBD1 (6 bases). V lost 2 bases and J 0 bases, leaving 7 bases between the germline ends. CDR1 and CDR2 (germline): SGHTA, FQGNSA. The CDR3 is made up of 15 amino acids. CDR3 in amino acids: CASSLYRATNEKLFF. The CDR3 nucleotides read TGTGCCAGCAGCTTATACAGGGCAACTAATGAAAAACTGTTTTTT.

The chain links TRBV11-3 to TRBJ1-1, with a tentative D call TRBD1 (6 bases). This CDR3 region has 14 residues. CDR1 and CDR2 from the germline V gene are SGHNT and YENEEA. The V end lost 1 base, the J end lost 1 base, and 7 bases lay between the germline ends. As DNA, the CDR3 is TGTGCCAGCAGCTTAGGGGACAAGAACACTGAAGCTTTCTTT. Translated: CASSLGDKNTEAFF.

A word on this clone: The CDR3 end shows no conserved phenylalanine or tryptophan, and so a read error is likely. It is unclear where the CDR3 begins or ends on the DNA, so no DNA is shown, and the CDR3 is as TCRdb lists it. V is TRBV2 and J is TRBJ2-4; the DNA was not used to check the table's D call, TRBD1. Germline V lookup: CDR1 SNHLY, CDR2 FYNNEI. The CDR3 is made up of 12 amino acids, end residues included. Here the CDR3 reads CASSETWDRVFC.

V is TRBV27 and J is TRBJ2-7, with 7 bases matching TRBD1. There are 12 residues in the CDR3. V lost 4 bases, J lost 6 bases, and 3 bases stayed unmatched. Germline CDR1 reads MNHEY; CDR2 reads SMNVEV (reference sequence). The CDR3 nucleotides are TGTGCCAGCAGTTCTCACAGGGGCGAGCAGTACTTC. Translating gives CASSSHRGEQYF.

This rearrangement joins TRBV18 to TRBJ1-3, with 9 bases that match TRBD1. CDR3 length: 16 amino acids. V lost 0 bases, J lost 4 bases, and 4 bases stayed unmatched. Germline CDR1 and CDR2: KGHSH and LQKENI. The CDR3 spells CASSPPRDREGNTIYF. The CDR3 nucleotides read TGTGCCAGCTCACCACCGAGGGACAGGGAAGGAAACACCATATATTTT.